This TCR beta chain was captured in a study of PD-1 blockade in classical Hodgkin lymphoma (TCRdb year 2020). Regarding the research as a whole: Nivolumab dosing was 3 mg/kg intravenously every 2 weeks, continuing until either disease progression or unacceptable toxicity. To define a peripheral blood immune signature of response to PD-1 blockade in classical Hodgkin lymphoma, the study combined TCR beta sequencing with CyTOF. Findings and caveats that apply to the study as a whole: Trial patients with a complete response had baseline diversity similar to that of newly diagnosed patients, while partial responders and progressors had significantly lower diversity. By C4D1, a significant rise was seen in CD4+ TCR diversity but not in CD8+ TCR diversity (p=0.0027 vs p=0.16), and the rise was most apparent among complete responders (p=0.02). Baseline TCR diversity was reported as lower in newly diagnosed patients than in healthy donors, and lower still in relapsed/refractory patients. Lower diversity was observed in patients in whom nivolumab was started less than 1 year after ASCT, and these patients were excluded from later analyses so that confounding by immune reconstitution would be avoided. Only a single clinical trial cohort was studied, and what caused the repertoire differences, possibly disease activity or prior therapy, remained undefined.

This specimen's time point label, interpreted: cycle 4 day 1 (C4D1), after 6 weeks of nivolumab. Relapse after autologous stem cell transplantation had occurred in all trial patients, and cohorts A, B and C were distinguished by prior brentuximab vedotin exposure. The trial cohort included 55 to 65 patients with relapsed/refractory classical Hodgkin lymphoma, and each patient had a best overall response of complete response, partial response or progressive disease. Single-agent nivolumab was administered to trial patients in the multi-cohort phase II CheckMate 205 trial. An independent review committee assessed best overall response by applying the 2007 International Working Group response criteria. Trial PBMCs were obtained immediately prior to nivolumab initiation (C1D1) and on therapy at cycle 2 day 1 and cycle 4 day 1. Peripheral blood was collected in 8 mL Vacutainer Cell Preparation Tubes, from which PBMCs were isolated by centrifugation and then cryopreserved.

Concerning this clone: The target of this receptor is not known. Per-nucleotide qualities are absent, and no much larger clonotype sits a single base away.

As encoded in the germline V gene (reference sequence), CDR1 is MNHNY while CDR2 is SVGAGI. At the junction V is shortened by 0 bases and J by 4 bases, with 12 bases in between. The CDR3 starts with the cysteine, ends with the phenylalanine, and has 16 residues. Only the CDR3 part of the read is kept: 48 bases, read in frame from the first base. Genomic DNA was isolated using the Qiagen DNeasy kit from unsorted PBMCs as well as from negatively selected CD4+ and CD8+ fractions. Using primers that anneal to V and J segments, immunoSEQ multiplex PCR amplified the TCR beta CDR3 regions. A synthetic immune receptor repertoire was used to minimize amplification bias, and any residual bias was removed computationally once sequencing was done. On the study's bioinformatics: Custom Python scripts were used to quantify repertoire diversity as the Shannon entropy index. Unsorted, CD4+ and CD8+ repertoires were examined separately, except in combined analyses, for which CD4+ and CD8+ sequences were merged in silico. A clone was considered expanded if an increase in frequency of at least 2-fold after treatment relative to C1D1 was found, and a pseudocount of 0.5 was applied to clones undetected at baseline. Singleton clones were defined as clones with 0 or 1 copy at C1D1, and non-singleton clones were defined as clones with 2 or more copies. Clones expanded in unsorted samples were labelled as CD4+, CD8+ or unknown by matching protein sequences in sorted samples from the same patient. Wilcoxon tests on paired samples were used to test diversity changes from C1D1 to C4D1. The table was pulled from immuneACCESS by TCRdb, which kept in-frame rearrangements only. Such tables lose some clones; where checked, under half of the loss comes from unresolved V genes, and the rest has no known cause. The DNA gave D and trimming, while V, J and clone size come from that table. A total of approximately 29,000 clones appear in this sample, around three quarters of them only once. Clones ranked in the top ten supply roughly 17% of the sample.

Sequenced material: peripheral blood mononuclear cells (PBMCs), taken before the fourth cycle of nivolumab. The TCR comes from a human donor with classical Hodgkin lymphoma. The rearranged segments are TRBV6-6 and TRBJ2-2; no confident D gene assignment can be made. The CDR3 protein: CASSYSSGPRTGELFF. The DNA sequence is as follows: TGTGCCAGCAGTTACTCTTCTGGACCCCGCACCGGGGAGCTGTTTTTT.